Listed below are T cell receptor beta chains from one sample, sequenced in a study of blood T cell repertoires in COVID-19. TCRdb's copy holds only in-frame clones and misses some; the assay was immunoSEQ multiplex PCR. The sample records 120,000 or so clones, about 70% being singletons. The sample consisted of peripheral blood. The receptor source for this set is a woman between 70 and 85 years old with acute or convalescent COVID-19. The CDR3 runs from the conserved cysteine through the conserved F or W. The D gene is left open where the match is weak. Only part of the rows carry a size: once, few, many, or a class if the clone is expanded.

d_call clone_size j_call v_call cdr3_aa cdr3_nt
TRBD1 few TRBJ2-1 TRBV4-3 CASSHRTGGAGSNEQFF TGCGCCAGCAGCCACCGAACAGGGGGCGCTGGGTCCAATGAGCAGTTCTTC
TRBD2 few TRBJ2-7 TRBV3-1/TRBV3-2 CASSQGMGRIAGAIKTYEQYF TGTGCCAGCAGCCAAGGTATGGGGCGGATAGCGGGAGCTATCAAAACCTACGAGCAGTACTTC
TRBD1 - TRBJ1-1 TRBV19 CASSPRTGRNTEAFF TGTGCCAGTAGTCCCCGGACAGGGAGGAACACTGAAGCTTTCTTT
TRBD2 - TRBJ2-5 TRBV2 CASKTSGGAQETQYF TGTGCCAGCAAAACTAGCGGGGGGGCCCAAGAGACCCAGTACTTC
- medium-sized TRBJ2-6 TRBV3-1/TRBV3-2 CASSHPIGRVGANVLTF TGTGCCAGCAGCCATCCTATCGGCAGGGTGGGGGCCAACGTCCTGACTTTC
TRBD2 - TRBJ2-1 TRBV2 CAGATSGTNNEQFF TGTGCCGGGGCGACTAGCGGGACCAACAATGAGCAGTTCTTC
TRBD1 - TRBJ2-7 TRBV18 CASSLGDRGEQYF TGTGCCAGCTCACTGGGGGACAGGGGAGAGCAGTACTTC
TRBD1 - TRBJ2-1 TRBV7-3 CASSKGTDNEQFF TGTGCCAGCAGCAAAGGGACAGACAATGAGCAGTTCTTC
- - TRBJ2-2 TRBV29-1 CSVETRTNTGELFF TGCAGCGTTGAGACCAGGACGAACACCGGGGAGCTGTTTTTT
TRBD1 - TRBJ2-5 TRBV12-3/TRBV12-4 CASGDRAKETQYF TGTGCCAGCGGGGACAGGGCTAAAGAGACCCAGTACTTC
- once TRBJ2-6 TRBV29-1 CSAMVSSGANVLTF TGCAGCGCCATGGTCAGCTCTGGGGCCAACGTCCTGACTTTC
- - TRBJ2-5 TRBV15 CATSRSRETQYF TGTGCCACCAGCAGATCGAGGGAGACCCAGTACTTC
TRBD1 - TRBJ2-1 TRBV28 CASSTPGQGALEQFF TGTGCCAGCAGTACTCCGGGACAGGGGGCGTTAGAGCAGTTCTTC
- - TRBJ2-7 TRBV12-5 CASGLGPSEQYF TGTGCTAGTGGTTTGGGTCCTAGCGAGCAGTACTTC
- medium-sized TRBJ1-2 TRBV25-1 CASSQGWASNEPYGYTF TGTGCCAGCTCACAAGGTTGGGCCAGCAATGAACCTTATGGCTACACCTTC
TRBD2 few TRBJ2-3 TRBV2 CASSLGGSGTDTQYF TGTGCCAGCAGCTTGGGCGGGAGCGGCACAGATACGCAGTATTTT
TRBD2 few TRBJ2-7 TRBV4-2 CASSHGPSGSSYEQYF TGTGCCAGCAGCCATGGTCCTAGCGGAAGCTCCTACGAGCAGTACTTC
- once TRBJ2-2 TRBV7-7 CASSARDATGELFF TGTGCTAGCAGTGCCAGGGATGCCACCGGGGAGCTGTTTTTT
- few TRBJ2-5 TRBV7-9 CASSLPRRTAKERETQYF TGTGCCAGCAGCTTACCTCGGAGGACAGCCAAAGAGAGGGAGACCCAGTACTTC
TRBD2 - TRBJ2-1 TRBV10-1 CASSDRSGRANEQFF TGCGCCAGCAGTGACCGTAGCGGGAGGGCCAATGAGCAGTTCTTC
TRBD1 - TRBJ1-2 TRBV19 CASSIVDRDAYGYTF TGTGCCAGTAGTATAGTCGACAGGGACGCCTATGGCTACACCTTC
TRBD1 - TRBJ2-7 TRBV6-1 CASSGGTGAQIGEQYF TGTGCCAGCAGTGGGGGGACAGGGGCACAAATAGGCGAGCAGTACTTC
TRBD1 - TRBJ1-3 TRBV27 CASRTGAGNTIYF TGTGCCAGCAGGACAGGGGCTGGAAACACCATATATTTT
- - TRBJ1-2 TRBV7-2 CASSSTINYGYTF TGTGCCAGCAGCTCGACTATTAACTATGGCTACACCTTC
TRBD1 - TRBJ1-2 TRBV7-2 CASSLERTGVGYTF TGTGCCAGCAGCTTAGAACGGACAGGGGTTGGCTACACCTTC
- few TRBJ1-1 TRBV7-3 CASSLIGGHTEAFF TGTGCCAGCAGCTTAATCGGGGGGCACACTGAAGCTTTCTTT
TRBD2 - TRBJ2-4 TRBV19 CASSIGLAGDIQYF TGTGCCAGTAGTATAGGACTAGCGGGAGACATTCAGTACTTC
- few TRBJ2-3 TRBV7-9 CASSLPQTDTQYF TGTGCCAGCAGCTTGCCACAGACAGATACGCAGTATTTT
- many TRBJ2-7 TRBV28 CASSFHLAELTYEQYF TGTGCCAGCAGTTTCCACTTAGCGGAACTTACTTACGAGCAGTACTTC
TRBD1 - TRBJ2-5 TRBV18 CASSPRTGGLQETQYF TGTGCCAGCTCACCTCGGACAGGGGGATTACAAGAGACCCAGTACTTC
- few TRBJ1-6 TRBV6-1 CASSDRGSAHSPLHF TGTGCCAGCAGTGATAGGGGCAGTGCCCATTCACCCCTCCACTTT
TRBD1 - TRBJ2-2 TRBV9 CASSVVAGGRTGELFF TGTGCCAGCAGCGTAGTGGCAGGGGGTCGCACCGGGGAGCTGTTTTTT
- - TRBJ2-1 TRBV29-1 CSVGTGIYEQFF TGCAGCGTTGGTACAGGGATTTATGAGCAGTTCTTC
- - TRBJ2-3 TRBV7-2 CASSLRPGVTDTQYF TGTGCCAGCAGCTTACGTCCAGGGGTCACAGATACGCAGTATTTT
- - TRBJ1-2 TRBV7-2 CASSLWGVDGYTF TGTGCCAGCAGCTTATGGGGGGTTGATGGCTACACCTTC
- many TRBJ1-4 TRBV5-1 CASATGSTNEKLFF TGCGCCAGCGCTACAGGGTCAACTAATGAAAAACTGTTTTTT
TRBD1 few TRBJ2-7 TRBV9 CASSVRDSGYEQYF TGTGCCAGCAGCGTACGGGACAGCGGCTACGAGCAGTACTTC
TRBD2 - TRBJ2-3 TRBV19 CASSGLASTDTQYF TGTGCCAGTAGTGGACTAGCGAGCACAGATACGCAGTATTTT
TRBD1 - TRBJ2-7 TRBV18 CASSPRGQGSYEQYF TGTGCCAGCTCACCGCGGGGACAGGGGTCCTACGAGCAGTACTTC
- - TRBJ1-4 TRBV19 CASGGALNEKLFF TGTGCCAGTGGCGGGGCCCTTAATGAAAAACTGTTTTTT
TRBD1 - TRBJ2-1 TRBV10-3 CAISESGTVAEQFF TGTGCCATCAGTGAGTCGGGGACAGTCGCGGAGCAGTTCTTC
- few TRBJ1-4 TRBV12-2 CASRLPRGGRNEKLFF TGTGCAAGTCGCTTACCCCGGGGGGGACGGAATGAAAAACTGTTTTTT
TRBD1 - TRBJ2-3 TRBV9 CASSVRQGETDTQYF TGTGCCAGCAGCGTTCGACAGGGGGAAACAGATACGCAGTATTTT
- - TRBJ2-5 TRBV3-1/TRBV3-2 CASSPTVAQETQYF TGTGCCAGCAGCCCCACAGTGGCCCAAGAGACCCAGTACTTC
TRBD2 many TRBJ2-1 TRBV6-2/TRBV6-3 CASSPSTSGYGYEQFF TGTGCCAGCAGCCCTTCAACTAGCGGGTACGGCTATGAGCAGTTCTTC
TRBD1 - TRBJ1-2 TRBV24-1 CATSDSLTGNGYTF TGTGCCACCAGTGATTCTTTGACAGGGAATGGCTACACCTTC
TRBD1 - TRBJ1-2 TRBV28 CASSSGQGKDGYTF TGTGCCAGCAGCTCCGGACAGGGGAAGGACGGCTACACCTTC
TRBD1 - TRBJ2-7 TRBV6-5 CASRRKGQGLHEQYF TGTGCCAGCAGACGGAAGGGACAGGGTCTCCACGAGCAGTACTTC
- - TRBJ1-1 TRBV6-5 CASSYSPGTEAFF TGTGCCAGCAGTTACTCGCCGGGCACTGAAGCTTTCTTT
TRBD2 - TRBJ2-1 TRBV2 CASSAWLAGGAGNNEQFF TGTGCCAGCAGTGCTTGGCTAGCGGGGGGGGCTGGGAACAATGAGCAGTTCTTC
TRBD1 once TRBJ1-1 TRBV15 CATSRDRDRAEAFF TGTGCCACCAGCAGAGATCGGGACAGGGCTGAAGCTTTCTTT
- - TRBJ2-5 TRBV19 CASSPRVRETQYF TGTGCCAGTAGTCCTCGGGTCCGAGAGACCCAGTACTTC